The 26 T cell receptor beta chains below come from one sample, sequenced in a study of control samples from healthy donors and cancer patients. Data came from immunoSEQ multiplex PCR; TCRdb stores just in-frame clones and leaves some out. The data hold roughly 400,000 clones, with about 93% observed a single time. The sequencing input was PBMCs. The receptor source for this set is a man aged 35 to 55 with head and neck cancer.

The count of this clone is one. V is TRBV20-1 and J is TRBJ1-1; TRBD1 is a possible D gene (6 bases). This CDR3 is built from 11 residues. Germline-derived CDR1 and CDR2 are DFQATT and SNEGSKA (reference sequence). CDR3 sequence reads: CSGRGDTEAFF. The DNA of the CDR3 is TGCAGCGGAAGGGGGGACACTGAAGCTTTCTTT.

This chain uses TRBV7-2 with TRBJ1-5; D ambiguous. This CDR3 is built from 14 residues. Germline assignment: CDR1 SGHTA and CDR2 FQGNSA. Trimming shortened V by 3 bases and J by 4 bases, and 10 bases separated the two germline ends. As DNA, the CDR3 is TGTGCCAGCAGCTTCAGTCACCAAAATCAGCCCCAGCATTTT. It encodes CASSFSHQNQPQHF.

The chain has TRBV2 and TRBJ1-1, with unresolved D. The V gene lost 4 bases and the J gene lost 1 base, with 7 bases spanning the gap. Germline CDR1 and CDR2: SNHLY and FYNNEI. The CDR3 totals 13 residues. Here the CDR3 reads CASSGRKNTEAFF. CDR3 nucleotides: TGTGCCAGCAGTGGACGGAAGAACACTGAAGCTTTCTTT.

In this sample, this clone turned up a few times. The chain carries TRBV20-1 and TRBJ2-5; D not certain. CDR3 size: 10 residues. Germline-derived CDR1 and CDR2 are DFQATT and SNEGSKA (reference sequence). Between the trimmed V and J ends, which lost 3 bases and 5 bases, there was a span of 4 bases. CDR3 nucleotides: TGCAGTGCTAGTTTGGAGACCCAGTACTTC. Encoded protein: CSASLETQYF.

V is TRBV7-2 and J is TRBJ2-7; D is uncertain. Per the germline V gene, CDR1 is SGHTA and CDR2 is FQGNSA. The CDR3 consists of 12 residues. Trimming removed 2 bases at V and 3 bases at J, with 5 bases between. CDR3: CASSLIYYEQYF. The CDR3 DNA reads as TGTGCCAGCAGCTTAATTTACTACGAGCAGTACTTC.

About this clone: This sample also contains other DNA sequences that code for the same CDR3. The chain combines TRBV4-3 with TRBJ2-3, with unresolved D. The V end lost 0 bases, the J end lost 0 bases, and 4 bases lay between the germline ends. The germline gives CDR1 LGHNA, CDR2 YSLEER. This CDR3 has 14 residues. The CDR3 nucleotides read TGCGCCAGCAGCCAAGATACCAGCACAGATACGCAGTATTTT. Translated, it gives CASSQDTSTDTQYF.

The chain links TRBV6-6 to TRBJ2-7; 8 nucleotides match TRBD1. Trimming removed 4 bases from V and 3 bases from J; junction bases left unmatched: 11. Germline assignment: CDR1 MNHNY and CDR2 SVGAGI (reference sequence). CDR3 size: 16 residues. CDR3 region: CASSSYTGTGHYEQYF. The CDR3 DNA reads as TGTGCCAGCAGTTCTTACACCGGGACAGGCCACTACGAGCAGTACTTC.

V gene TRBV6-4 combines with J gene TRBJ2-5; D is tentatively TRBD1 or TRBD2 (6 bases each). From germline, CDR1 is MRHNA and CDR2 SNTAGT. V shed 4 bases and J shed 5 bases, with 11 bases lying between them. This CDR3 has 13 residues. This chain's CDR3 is CASSVDSGETQYF. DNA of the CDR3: TGTGCCAGCAGTGTGGACAGCGGGGAGACCCAGTACTTC.

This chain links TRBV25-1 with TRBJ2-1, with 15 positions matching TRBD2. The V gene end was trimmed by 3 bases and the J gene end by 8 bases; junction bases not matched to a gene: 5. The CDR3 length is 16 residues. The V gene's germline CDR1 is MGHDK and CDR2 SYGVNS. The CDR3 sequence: CASSEGLAGGRDEQFF. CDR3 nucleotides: TGTGCCAGCAGTGAGGGACTAGCGGGAGGACGGGATGAGCAGTTCTTC.

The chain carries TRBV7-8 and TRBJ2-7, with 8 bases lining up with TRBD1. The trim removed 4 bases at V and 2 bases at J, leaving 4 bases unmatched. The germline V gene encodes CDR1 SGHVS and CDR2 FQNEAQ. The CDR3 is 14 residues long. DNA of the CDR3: TGTGCCAGCAGCTCAAGGACAGGGCCCTACGAGCAGTACTTC. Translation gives CASSSRTGPYEQYF.

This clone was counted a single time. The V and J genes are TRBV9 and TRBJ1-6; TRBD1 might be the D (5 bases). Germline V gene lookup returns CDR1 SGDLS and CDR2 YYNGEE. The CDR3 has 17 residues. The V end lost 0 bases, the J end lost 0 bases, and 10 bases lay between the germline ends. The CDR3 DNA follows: TGTGCCAGCAGCGTAGAGGGGTCGAGCTCCTATAATTCACCCCTCCACTTT. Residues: CASSVEGSSSYNSPLHF.

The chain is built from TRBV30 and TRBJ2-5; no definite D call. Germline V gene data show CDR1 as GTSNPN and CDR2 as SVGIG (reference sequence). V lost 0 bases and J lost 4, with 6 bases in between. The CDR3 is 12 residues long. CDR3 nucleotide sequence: TGTGCCTGGAGTGTACAGAGAGAGACCCAGTACTTC. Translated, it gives CAWSVQRETQYF.

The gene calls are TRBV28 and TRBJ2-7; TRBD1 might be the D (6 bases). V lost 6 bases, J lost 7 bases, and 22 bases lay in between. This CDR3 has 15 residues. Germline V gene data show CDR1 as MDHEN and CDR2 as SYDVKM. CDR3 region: CASSSHREMVQEQYF. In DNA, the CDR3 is TGTGCCAGCAGCAGTCACAGGGAAATGGTCCAAGAGCAGTACTTC.

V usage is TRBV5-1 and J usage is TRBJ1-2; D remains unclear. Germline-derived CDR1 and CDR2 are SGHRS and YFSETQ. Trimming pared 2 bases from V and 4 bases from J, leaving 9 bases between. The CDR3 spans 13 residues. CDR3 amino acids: CASSFTETYGYTF. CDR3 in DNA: TGCGCCAGCAGCTTTACAGAAACCTATGGCTACACCTTC.

CDR3 protein: CASSQSGQLVLAKNIQYF. For the CDR3, the DNA is TGCGCCAGCAGTCAATCGGGACAGCTAGTCCTAGCCAAAAACATTCAGTACTTC. The chain is built from TRBV23-1 and TRBJ2-4; 7 bases map to TRBD1. TRBV23-1 counts as an open reading frame of uncertain function. Trimming cost V 0 bases and J 0 bases; bases outside gene matches: 8. CDR3 length: 18 amino acids.

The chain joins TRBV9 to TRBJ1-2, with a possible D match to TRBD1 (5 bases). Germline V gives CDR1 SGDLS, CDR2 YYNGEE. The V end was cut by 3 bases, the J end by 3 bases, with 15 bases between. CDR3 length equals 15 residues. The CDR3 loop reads CASSGRYRSHYGYTF. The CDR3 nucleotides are TGTGCCAGCAGCGGCCGGTACAGGTCCCACTATGGCTACACCTTC.

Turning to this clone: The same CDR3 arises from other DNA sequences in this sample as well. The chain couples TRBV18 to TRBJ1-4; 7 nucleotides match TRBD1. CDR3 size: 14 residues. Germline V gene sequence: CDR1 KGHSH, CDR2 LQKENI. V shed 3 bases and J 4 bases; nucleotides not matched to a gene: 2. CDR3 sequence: CASSPGQDNEKLFF. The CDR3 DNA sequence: TGTGCCAGCTCACCCGGACAGGATAATGAAAAACTGTTTTTT.

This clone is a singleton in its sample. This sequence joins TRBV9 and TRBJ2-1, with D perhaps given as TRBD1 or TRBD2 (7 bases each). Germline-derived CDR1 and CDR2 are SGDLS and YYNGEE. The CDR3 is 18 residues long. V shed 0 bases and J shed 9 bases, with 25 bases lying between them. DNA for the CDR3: TGTGCCAGCAGCGTAGCGGCAGGGGGAACGGCGGGAGTTGGTGAGCAGTTCTTC. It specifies CASSVAAGGTAGVGEQFF. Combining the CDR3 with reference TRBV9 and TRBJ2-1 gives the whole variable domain DSGVTQTPKHLITATGQRVTLRCSPRSGDLSVYWYQQSLDQGLQFLIQYYNGEERAKGNILERFSAQQFPDLHSELNLSSLELGDSALYFCASSVAAGGTAGVGEQFFGPGTRLTVL.

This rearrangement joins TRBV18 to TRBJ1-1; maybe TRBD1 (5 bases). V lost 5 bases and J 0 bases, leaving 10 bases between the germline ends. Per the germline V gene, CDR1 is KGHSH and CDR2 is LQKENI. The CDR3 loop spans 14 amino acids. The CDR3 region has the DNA TGTGCCAGCTCAGTACAGGCCCTGAACACTGAAGCTTTCTTT. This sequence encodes CASSVQALNTEAFF.

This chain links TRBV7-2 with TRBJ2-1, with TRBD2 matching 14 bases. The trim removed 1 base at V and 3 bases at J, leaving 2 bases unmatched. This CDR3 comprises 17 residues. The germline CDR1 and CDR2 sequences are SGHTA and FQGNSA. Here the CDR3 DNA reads TGTGCCAGCAGCTTAGGAGGACTAGCGGGAGGCTACAATGAGCAGTTCTTC. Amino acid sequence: CASSLGGLAGGYNEQFF.

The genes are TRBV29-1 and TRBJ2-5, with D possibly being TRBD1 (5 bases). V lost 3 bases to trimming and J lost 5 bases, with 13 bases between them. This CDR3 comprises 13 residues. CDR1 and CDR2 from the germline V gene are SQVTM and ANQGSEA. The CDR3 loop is CSVETPGRETQYF. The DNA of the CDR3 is TGCAGCGTTGAGACTCCAGGGCGGGAGACCCAGTACTTC.

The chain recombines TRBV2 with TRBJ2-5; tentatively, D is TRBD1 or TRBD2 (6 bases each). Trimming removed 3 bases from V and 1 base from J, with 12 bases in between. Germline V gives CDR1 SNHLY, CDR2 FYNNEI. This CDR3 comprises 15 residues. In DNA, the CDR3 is TGTGCCAGCAGTGAGACAACGGGGGCCCAAGAGACCCAGTACTTC. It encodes CASSETTGAQETQYF.

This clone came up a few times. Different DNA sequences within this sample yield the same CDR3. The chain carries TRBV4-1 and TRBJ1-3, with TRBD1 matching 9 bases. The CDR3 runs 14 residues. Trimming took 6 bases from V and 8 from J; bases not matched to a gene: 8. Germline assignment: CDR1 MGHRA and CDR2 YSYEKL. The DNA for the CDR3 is TGCGCCAGCAGAAACGGGACAGGGCGGGACACCATATATTTT. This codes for CASRNGTGRDTIYF.

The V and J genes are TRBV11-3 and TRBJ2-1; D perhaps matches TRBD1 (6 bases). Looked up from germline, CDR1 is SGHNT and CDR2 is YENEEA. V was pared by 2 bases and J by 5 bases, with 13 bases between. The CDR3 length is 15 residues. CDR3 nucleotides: TGTGCCAGCAGCTTATTTGGGGGCGCGGACAATGAGCAGTTCTTC. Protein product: CASSLFGGADNEQFF.

CDR3 DNA: TGCAGCGCGACGGTCGGGGGCGGTTATGGCTACACCTTC. It encodes CSATVGGGYGYTF. V and J are TRBV29-1 and TRBJ1-2; D might be TRBD1 (6 bases). The CDR3 consists of 13 residues. From germline, CDR1 is SQVTM and CDR2 ANQGSEA. V dropped 7 bases and J dropped 5 bases, with 17 bases sitting between them. The full variable domain, with the rest looked up from reference TRBV29-1 and TRBJ1-2, is SAVISQKPSRDICQRGTSLTIQCQVDSQVTMMFWYRQQPGQSLTLIATANQGSEATYESGFVIDKFPISRPNLTFSTLTVSNMSPEDSSIYLCSATVGGGYGYTFGSGTRLTVV.

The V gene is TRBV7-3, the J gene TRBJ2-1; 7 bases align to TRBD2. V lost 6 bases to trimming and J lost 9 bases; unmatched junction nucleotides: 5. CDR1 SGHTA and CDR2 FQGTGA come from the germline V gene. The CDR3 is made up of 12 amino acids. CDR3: CASSAGRAEQFF. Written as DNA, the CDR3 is TGTGCCAGCAGTGCAGGGAGGGCTGAGCAGTTCTTC.